This T cell receptor (beta chain) was retrieved from a study of vaccination and CD4 T cells after COVID-19. Background on the study: Each participant was administered two doses of a vaccine, which was either BNT162b2 or mRNA-1273. The study, taken as a whole, reports: Spike mono-reactivity held for 304 of 307 vaccine-specific clones in convalescent patients. The median proportion of reactive clones detected only post-vaccination in convalescent patients was around 86%.

The Oncomine TCR Beta short-read assay was applied to DNA of cultured CD4+ T cells. CD4+ T cells were cultured, and genomic DNA was extracted from them. MiXCR, run by TCRdb on the PCR reads, gives a single entry per CDR3 protein. In the table there are 8,800 or so distinct CDR3 sequences, roughly three fifths of which are singletons. Between the trimmed V and J ends, which lost 3 bases and 5 bases, there was a span of 13 bases. Looked up from germline, CDR1 is MNHEY and CDR2 is SVGAGI. The CDR3 loop spans 14 amino acids. On this clonotype: Its target is not known.

Treatment described: approximately nine-day PBMC culture with coronavirus spike peptide pools or control peptides (ViraFEST assay). The chain recombines TRBV6-5 with TRBJ2-5; no reliable D call. The sequencing used cultured CD4+ T cells from blood, collected after SARS-CoV-2 vaccination. This TCR was sampled from a human donor with COVID-19. CDR3 bases: TGTGCCAGCAGTTATTTTTTGGGAAGCGAGACCCAGTACTTC. Amino acids: CASSYFLGSETQYF.